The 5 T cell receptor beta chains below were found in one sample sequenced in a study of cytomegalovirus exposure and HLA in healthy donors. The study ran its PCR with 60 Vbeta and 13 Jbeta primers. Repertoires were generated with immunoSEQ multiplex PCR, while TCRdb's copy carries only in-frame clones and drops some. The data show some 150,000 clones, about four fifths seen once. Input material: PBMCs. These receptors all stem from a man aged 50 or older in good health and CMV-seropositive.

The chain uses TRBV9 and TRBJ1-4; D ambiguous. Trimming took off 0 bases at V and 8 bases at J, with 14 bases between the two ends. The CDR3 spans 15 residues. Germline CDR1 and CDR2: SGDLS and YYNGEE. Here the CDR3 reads CASSVGSGPEEKLFF. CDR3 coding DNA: TGTGCCAGCAGCGTAGGCAGTGGGCCGGAAGAAAAACTGTTTTTT. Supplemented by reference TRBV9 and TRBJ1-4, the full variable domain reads DSGVTQTPKHLITATGQRVTLRCSPRSGDLSVYWYQQSLDQGLQFLIQYYNGEERAKGNILERFSAQQFPDLHSELNLSSLELGDSALYFCASSVGSGPEEKLFFGSGTQLSVL.

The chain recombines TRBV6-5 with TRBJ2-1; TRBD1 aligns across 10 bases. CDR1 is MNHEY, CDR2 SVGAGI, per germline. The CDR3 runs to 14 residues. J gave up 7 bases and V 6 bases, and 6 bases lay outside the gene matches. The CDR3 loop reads CASSRDRGGNEQFF. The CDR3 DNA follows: TGTGCCAGCAGCCGGGACAGGGGAGGAAATGAGCAGTTCTTC.

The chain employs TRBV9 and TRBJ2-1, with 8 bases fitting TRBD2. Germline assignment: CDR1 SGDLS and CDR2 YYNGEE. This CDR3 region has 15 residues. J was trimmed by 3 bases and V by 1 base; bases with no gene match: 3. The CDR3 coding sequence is TGTGCCAGCAGCGTATACAGCGGGGGCTACAATGAGCAGTTCTTC. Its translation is CASSVYSGGYNEQFF. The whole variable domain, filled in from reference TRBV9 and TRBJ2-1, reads DSGVTQTPKHLITATGQRVTLRCSPRSGDLSVYWYQQSLDQGLQFLIQYYNGEERAKGNILERFSAQQFPDLHSELNLSSLELGDSALYFCASSVYSGGYNEQFFGPGTRLTVL.

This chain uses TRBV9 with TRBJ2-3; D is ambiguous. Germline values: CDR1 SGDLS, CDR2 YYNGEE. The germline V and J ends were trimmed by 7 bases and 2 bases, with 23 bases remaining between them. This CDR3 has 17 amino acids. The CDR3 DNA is TGTGCCAGCGGTATCCCCCTTTCGGCGGCGGCCACAGATACGCAGTATTTT. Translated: CASGIPLSAAATDTQYF. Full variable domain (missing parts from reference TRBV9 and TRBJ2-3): DSGVTQTPKHLITATGQRVTLRCSPRSGDLSVYWYQQSLDQGLQFLIQYYNGEERAKGNILERFSAQQFPDLHSELNLSSLELGDSALYFCASGIPLSAAATDTQYFGPGTRLTVL.

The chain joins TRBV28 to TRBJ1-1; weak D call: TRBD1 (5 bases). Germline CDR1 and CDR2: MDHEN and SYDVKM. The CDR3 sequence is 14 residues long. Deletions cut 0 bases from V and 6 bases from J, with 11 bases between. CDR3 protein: CASSLWGGLAEAFF. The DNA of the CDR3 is TGTGCCAGCAGTTTATGGGGGGGTTTGGCTGAAGCTTTCTTT.